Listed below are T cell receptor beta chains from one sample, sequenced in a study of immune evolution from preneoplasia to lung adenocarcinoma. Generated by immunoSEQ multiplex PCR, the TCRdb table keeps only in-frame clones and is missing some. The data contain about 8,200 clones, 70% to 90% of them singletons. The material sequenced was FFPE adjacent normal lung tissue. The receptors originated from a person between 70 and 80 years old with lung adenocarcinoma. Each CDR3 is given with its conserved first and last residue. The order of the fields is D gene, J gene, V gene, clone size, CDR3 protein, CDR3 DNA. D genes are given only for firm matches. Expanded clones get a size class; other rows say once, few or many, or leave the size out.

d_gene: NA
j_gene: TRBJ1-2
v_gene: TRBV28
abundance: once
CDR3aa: CASSPHTRTVGYTF
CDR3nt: TGTGCCAGCAGTCCCCATACCAGGACAGTCGGCTACACCTTC

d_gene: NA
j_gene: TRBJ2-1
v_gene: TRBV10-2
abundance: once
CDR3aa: CATQLSLAPVPNEQFF
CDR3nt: TGCGCCACCCAACTCTCCCTAGCGCCGGTTCCCAATGAGCAGTTCTTC

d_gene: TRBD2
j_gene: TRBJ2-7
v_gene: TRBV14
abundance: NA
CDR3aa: CASSELAWGGTDEQYF
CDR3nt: TGTGCCAGCAGTGAACTTGCCTGGGGGGGTACCGACGAGCAGTACTTC

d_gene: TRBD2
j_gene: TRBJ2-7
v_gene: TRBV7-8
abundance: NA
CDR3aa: CASSRGLAGYEQYF
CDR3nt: TGTGCCAGCAGCCGGGGACTAGCGGGTTACGAGCAGTACTTC

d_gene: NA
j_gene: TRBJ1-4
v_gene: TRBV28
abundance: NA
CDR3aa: CASSQGFNEKLFF
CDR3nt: TGTGCCAGCAGTCAAGGGTTTAATGAAAAACTGTTTTTT

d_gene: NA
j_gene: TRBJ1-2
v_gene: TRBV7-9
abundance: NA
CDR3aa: CASSLDYGYTF
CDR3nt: TGTGCCAGCAGCCTGGACTATGGCTACACCTTC

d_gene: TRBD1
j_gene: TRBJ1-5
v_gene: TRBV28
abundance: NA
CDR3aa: CASSLIGQGYNQPQHF
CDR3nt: TGTGCCAGCAGTTTAATAGGACAGGGATATAATCAGCCCCAGCATTTT

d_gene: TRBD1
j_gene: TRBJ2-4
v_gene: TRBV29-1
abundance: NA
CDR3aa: CSTNRGDIQYF
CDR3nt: TGCAGCACAAACAGGGGGGACATTCAGTACTTC

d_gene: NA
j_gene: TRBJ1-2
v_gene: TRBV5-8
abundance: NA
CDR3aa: CASSLSQGGGYTF
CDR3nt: TGTGCCAGCAGCTTAAGCCAGGGAGGCGGCTACACCTTC

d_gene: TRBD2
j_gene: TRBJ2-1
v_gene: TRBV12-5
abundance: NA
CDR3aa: CASGLDFLAGVSGGNEQFF
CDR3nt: TGTGCTAGTGGTTTGGATTTCTTAGCGGGAGTGTCGGGGGGCAATGAGCAGTTCTTC

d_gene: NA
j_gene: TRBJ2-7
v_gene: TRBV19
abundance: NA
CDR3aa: CASMGRYEQYF
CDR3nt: TGTGCCAGTATGGGTCGCTACGAGCAGTACTTC

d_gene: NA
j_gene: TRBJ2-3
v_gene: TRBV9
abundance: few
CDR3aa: CASSAEGLETDTQYF
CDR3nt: TGTGCCAGCAGCGCCGAGGGTTTAGAGACAGATACGCAGTATTTT

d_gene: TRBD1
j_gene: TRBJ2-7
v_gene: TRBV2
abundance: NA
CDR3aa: CASSEDRGFYEQYF
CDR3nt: TGTGCCAGCAGTGAGGACAGGGGGTTCTACGAGCAGTACTTC

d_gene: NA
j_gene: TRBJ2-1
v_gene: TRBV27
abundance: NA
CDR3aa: CASSSLQVSYNEQFF
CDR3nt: TGTGCCAGCAGTTCCTTACAGGTCTCCTACAATGAGCAGTTCTTC

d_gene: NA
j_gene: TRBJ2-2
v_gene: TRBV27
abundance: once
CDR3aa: CASSLEGSTGELFF
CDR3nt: TGTGCCAGCAGCCTCGAGGGGAGTACCGGGGAGCTGTTTTTT

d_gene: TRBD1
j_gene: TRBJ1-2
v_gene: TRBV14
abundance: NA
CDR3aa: CASSHRGLINYGYTF
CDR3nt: TGTGCCAGCAGCCACAGGGGGCTGATTAACTATGGCTACACCTTC

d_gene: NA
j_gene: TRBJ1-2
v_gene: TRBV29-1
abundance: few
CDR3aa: CSVPTMGYGYTF
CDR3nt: TGCAGCGTTCCAACAATGGGCTATGGCTACACCTTC

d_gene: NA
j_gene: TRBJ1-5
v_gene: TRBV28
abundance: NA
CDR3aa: CASSLRGFGNQPQHF
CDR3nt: TGTGCCAGCAGTTTGCGGGGTTTCGGCAATCAGCCCCAGCATTTT

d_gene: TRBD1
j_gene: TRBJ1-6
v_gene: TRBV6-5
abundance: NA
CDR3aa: CASRPQGGEHSPLHF
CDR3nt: TGTGCCAGCAGGCCACAGGGGGGTGAGCATTCACCCCTCCACTTT

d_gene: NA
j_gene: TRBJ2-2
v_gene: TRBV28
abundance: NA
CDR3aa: CASSAQGDGELFF
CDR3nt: TGTGCCAGCAGTGCCCAGGGTGACGGGGAGCTGTTTTTT

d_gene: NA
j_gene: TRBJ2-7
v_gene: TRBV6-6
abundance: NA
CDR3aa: CATWGGSYEQYF
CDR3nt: TGTGCCACATGGGGTGGCTCCTACGAGCAGTACTTC

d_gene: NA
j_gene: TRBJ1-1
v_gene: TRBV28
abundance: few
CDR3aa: CASSARVFEAFF
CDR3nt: TGTGCCAGCTCAGCCCGGGTGTTTGAAGCTTTCTTT

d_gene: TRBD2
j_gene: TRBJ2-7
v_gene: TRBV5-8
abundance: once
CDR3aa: CASSLERGLGEQYF
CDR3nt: TGTGCCAGCAGCTTGGAGCGGGGGTTGGGGGAGCAGTACTTC

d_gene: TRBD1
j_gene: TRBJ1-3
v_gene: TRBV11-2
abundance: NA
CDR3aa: CASSFGTGPGNTIYF
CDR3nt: TGTGCCAGCAGCTTCGGGACAGGGCCTGGAAACACCATATATTTT

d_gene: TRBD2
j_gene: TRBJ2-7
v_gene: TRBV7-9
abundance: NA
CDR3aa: CASSPPGTSGAYEQYF
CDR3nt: TGTGCCAGCAGCCCTCCAGGGACTAGCGGGGCCTACGAGCAGTACTTC

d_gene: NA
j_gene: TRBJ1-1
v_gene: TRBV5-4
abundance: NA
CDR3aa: CASSLGTGEAFF
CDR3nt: TGTGCCAGCAGCTTGGGTACAGGGGAAGCTTTCTTT

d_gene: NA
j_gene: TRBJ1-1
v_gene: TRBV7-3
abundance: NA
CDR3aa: CASSRGGAGNTEAFF
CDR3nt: TGTGCCAGCAGTCGAGGAGGGGCAGGGAACACTGAAGCTTTCTTT

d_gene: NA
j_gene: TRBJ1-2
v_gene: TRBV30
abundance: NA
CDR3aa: CAWSAVLAKGYTF
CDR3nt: TGTGCCTGGAGTGCGGTACTAGCTAAGGGCTACACCTTC

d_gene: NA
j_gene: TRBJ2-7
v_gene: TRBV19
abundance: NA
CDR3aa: CASSIDPLGDSSYEQYF
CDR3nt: TGTGCCAGTAGTATAGATCCCCTGGGAGACAGCTCCTACGAGCAGTACTTC

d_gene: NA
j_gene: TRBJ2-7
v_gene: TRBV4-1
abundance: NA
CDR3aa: CASSQVRAGSGMGEQYF
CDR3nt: TGCGCCAGCAGCCAAGTCCGTGCCGGGTCAGGGATGGGAGAGCAGTACTTC

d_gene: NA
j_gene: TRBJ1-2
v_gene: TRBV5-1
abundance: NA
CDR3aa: CASSLGAGYGYTF
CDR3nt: TGCGCCAGCAGCTTGGGGGCAGGCTATGGCTACACCTTC

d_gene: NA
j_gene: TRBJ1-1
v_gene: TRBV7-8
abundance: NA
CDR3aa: CASSLAAYRVIEAFF
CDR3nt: TGTGCCAGCAGCTTAGCCGCCTACCGGGTGATCGAAGCTTTCTTT

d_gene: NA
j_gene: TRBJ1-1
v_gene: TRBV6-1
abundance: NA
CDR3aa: CASSGAGNTEAFF
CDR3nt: TGTGCCAGCAGTGGGGCGGGGAACACTGAAGCTTTCTTT

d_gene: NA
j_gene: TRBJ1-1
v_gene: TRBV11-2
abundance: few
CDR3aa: CASSLDVREAFF
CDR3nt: TGTGCCAGCAGCTTAGATGTACGTGAAGCTTTCTTT

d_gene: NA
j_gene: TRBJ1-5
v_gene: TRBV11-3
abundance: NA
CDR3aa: CASSLAQNQPQHF
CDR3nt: TGTGCCAGCAGCTTGGCTCAGAATCAGCCCCAGCATTTT

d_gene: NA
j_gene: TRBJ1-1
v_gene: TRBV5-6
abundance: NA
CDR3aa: CASSFILSGRNTEAFF
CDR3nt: TGTGCCAGCAGCTTTATTTTGTCCGGCAGAAACACTGAAGCTTTCTTT

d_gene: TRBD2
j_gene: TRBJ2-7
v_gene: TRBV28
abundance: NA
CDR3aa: CASSLGTAGVNYEQYF
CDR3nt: TGTGCCAGCAGTTTAGGGACGGCGGGGGTAAACTACGAGCAGTACTTC

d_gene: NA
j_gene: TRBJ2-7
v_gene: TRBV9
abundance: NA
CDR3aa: CASSVGPGEEVYEQYF
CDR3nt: TGTGCCAGCAGCGTAGGTCCAGGGGAGGAGGTCTACGAGCAGTACTTC

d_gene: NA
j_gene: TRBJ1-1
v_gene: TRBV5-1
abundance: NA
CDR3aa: CVSSFTQGAPNTEAFF
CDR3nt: TGCGTCAGCAGCTTCACACAGGGTGCGCCGAACACTGAAGCTTTCTTT

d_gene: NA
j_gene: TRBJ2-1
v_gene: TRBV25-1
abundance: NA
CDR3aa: CASSFQRNYNEQFF
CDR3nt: TGTGCCAGCAGTTTCCAGCGAAACTACAATGAGCAGTTCTTC

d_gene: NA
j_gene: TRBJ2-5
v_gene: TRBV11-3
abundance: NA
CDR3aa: CASSRQETQYF
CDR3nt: TGTGCCAGCAGCCGCCAAGAGACCCAGTACTTC

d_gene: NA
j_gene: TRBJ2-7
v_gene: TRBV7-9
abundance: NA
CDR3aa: CASSSGTYEQYF
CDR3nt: TGTGCCAGCAGCTCCGGGACCTACGAGCAGTACTTC

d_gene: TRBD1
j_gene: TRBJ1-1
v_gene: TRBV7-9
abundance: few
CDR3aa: CATEQGGEAFF
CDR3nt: TGTGCCACGGAACAGGGGGGTGAAGCTTTCTTT

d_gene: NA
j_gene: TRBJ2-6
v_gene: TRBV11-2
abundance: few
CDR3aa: CASSPWTATGANVLTF
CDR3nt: TGTGCCAGCAGCCCCTGGACAGCCACTGGGGCCAACGTCCTGACTTTC

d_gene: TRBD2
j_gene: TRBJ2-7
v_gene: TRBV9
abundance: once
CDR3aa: CASSGDSGGDEQYF
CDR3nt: TGTGCCAGCAGCGGCGATAGCGGGGGAGACGAGCAGTACTTC

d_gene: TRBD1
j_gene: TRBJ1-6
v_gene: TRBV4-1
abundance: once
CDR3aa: CASSPGTDNSPLHF
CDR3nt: TGCGCCAGCAGCCCCGGGACAGATAATTCACCCCTCCACTTT

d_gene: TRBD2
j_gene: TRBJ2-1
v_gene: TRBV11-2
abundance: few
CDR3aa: CASSYRGTLGLAGHNEQFF
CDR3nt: TGTGCCAGCAGCTACAGGGGGACACTAGGACTAGCGGGGCACAATGAGCAGTTCTTC

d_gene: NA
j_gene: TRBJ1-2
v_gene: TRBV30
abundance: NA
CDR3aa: CAWQLFNYGYTF
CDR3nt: TGTGCCTGGCAGTTATTTAACTATGGCTACACCTTC

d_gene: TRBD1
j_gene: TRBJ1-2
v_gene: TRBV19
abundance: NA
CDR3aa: CASSPVGQHHGYTF
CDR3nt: TGTGCCAGCAGTCCCGTGGGACAGCACCATGGCTACACCTTC